The 2 T cell receptor beta chains reported below all come from one sample, sequenced in a study of blood T cell repertoires in COVID-19. Profiled with immunoSEQ multiplex PCR; TCRdb holds only in-frame clones, not every one. The sample shows 350,000 to 550,000 clones, 80% to 90% of them seen only once. Sequencing was done on a sample of PBMCs or T cells enriched from blood (not recorded which). These receptors were collected from a man younger than 40 who had recovered from COVID-19.

This chain links TRBV24-1 with TRBJ2-3; D not resolved. Germline V lookup: CDR1 KGHDR, CDR2 SFDVKD. The length of the CDR3 is 14 residues. The V end lost 0 bases, the J end lost 4 bases, and 7 bases lay between the germline ends. The CDR3 DNA is TGTGCCACCAGTGATTTGGCTAGTTCAGATACGCAGTATTTT. Its translation: CATSDLASSDTQYF.

The chain carries TRBV5-7 and TRBJ2-5; TRBD2 matches 14 bases. TRBV5-7 is an ORF for which the function is uncertain. V shed 3 bases and J 0 bases; nucleotides not matched to a gene: 4. CDR3 length equals 17 residues. CDR3 sequence: CASSSGLAGGYQETQYF. As DNA, the CDR3 is TGTGCCAGCAGCTCTGGACTAGCGGGAGGCTACCAAGAGACCCAGTACTTC.